The clone carrying this T cell receptor (beta chain) was detected ten times or more. Its target is unknown. The data were obtained in a study of neurological immune-mediated disorders. Every sequencing run produced over 160 million TCR-beta sequences, and the sequences from any one run covered 15-18 subjects. TCRdb independently ran MiXCR on the 5' RACE reads; one entry per CDR3 protein. This sample has around 50,000 distinct CDR3 sequences, with around a sixth found just once. Study outcomes and limitations: Multiple sclerosis, the disease with the least TCR clonal expansion, fell below healthy controls, whereas HTLV-1-associated myelopathy showed the most.

CDR3 length: 13 residues. Germline V gives CDR1 LGHDT, CDR2 YNNKEL (reference sequence). Trimming took off 3 bases at V and 2 bases at J, with 5 bases between the two ends. This TCR was recovered from a man aged 55-75 years in good health. The chain has TRBV3-1 and TRBJ2-1; no clear D. The sample taken for sequencing was PBMCs. The CDR3 is CASSQETYNEQFF. For the CDR3, the DNA is TGTGCCAGCAGCCAGGAGACCTACAATGAGCAGTTCTTC.